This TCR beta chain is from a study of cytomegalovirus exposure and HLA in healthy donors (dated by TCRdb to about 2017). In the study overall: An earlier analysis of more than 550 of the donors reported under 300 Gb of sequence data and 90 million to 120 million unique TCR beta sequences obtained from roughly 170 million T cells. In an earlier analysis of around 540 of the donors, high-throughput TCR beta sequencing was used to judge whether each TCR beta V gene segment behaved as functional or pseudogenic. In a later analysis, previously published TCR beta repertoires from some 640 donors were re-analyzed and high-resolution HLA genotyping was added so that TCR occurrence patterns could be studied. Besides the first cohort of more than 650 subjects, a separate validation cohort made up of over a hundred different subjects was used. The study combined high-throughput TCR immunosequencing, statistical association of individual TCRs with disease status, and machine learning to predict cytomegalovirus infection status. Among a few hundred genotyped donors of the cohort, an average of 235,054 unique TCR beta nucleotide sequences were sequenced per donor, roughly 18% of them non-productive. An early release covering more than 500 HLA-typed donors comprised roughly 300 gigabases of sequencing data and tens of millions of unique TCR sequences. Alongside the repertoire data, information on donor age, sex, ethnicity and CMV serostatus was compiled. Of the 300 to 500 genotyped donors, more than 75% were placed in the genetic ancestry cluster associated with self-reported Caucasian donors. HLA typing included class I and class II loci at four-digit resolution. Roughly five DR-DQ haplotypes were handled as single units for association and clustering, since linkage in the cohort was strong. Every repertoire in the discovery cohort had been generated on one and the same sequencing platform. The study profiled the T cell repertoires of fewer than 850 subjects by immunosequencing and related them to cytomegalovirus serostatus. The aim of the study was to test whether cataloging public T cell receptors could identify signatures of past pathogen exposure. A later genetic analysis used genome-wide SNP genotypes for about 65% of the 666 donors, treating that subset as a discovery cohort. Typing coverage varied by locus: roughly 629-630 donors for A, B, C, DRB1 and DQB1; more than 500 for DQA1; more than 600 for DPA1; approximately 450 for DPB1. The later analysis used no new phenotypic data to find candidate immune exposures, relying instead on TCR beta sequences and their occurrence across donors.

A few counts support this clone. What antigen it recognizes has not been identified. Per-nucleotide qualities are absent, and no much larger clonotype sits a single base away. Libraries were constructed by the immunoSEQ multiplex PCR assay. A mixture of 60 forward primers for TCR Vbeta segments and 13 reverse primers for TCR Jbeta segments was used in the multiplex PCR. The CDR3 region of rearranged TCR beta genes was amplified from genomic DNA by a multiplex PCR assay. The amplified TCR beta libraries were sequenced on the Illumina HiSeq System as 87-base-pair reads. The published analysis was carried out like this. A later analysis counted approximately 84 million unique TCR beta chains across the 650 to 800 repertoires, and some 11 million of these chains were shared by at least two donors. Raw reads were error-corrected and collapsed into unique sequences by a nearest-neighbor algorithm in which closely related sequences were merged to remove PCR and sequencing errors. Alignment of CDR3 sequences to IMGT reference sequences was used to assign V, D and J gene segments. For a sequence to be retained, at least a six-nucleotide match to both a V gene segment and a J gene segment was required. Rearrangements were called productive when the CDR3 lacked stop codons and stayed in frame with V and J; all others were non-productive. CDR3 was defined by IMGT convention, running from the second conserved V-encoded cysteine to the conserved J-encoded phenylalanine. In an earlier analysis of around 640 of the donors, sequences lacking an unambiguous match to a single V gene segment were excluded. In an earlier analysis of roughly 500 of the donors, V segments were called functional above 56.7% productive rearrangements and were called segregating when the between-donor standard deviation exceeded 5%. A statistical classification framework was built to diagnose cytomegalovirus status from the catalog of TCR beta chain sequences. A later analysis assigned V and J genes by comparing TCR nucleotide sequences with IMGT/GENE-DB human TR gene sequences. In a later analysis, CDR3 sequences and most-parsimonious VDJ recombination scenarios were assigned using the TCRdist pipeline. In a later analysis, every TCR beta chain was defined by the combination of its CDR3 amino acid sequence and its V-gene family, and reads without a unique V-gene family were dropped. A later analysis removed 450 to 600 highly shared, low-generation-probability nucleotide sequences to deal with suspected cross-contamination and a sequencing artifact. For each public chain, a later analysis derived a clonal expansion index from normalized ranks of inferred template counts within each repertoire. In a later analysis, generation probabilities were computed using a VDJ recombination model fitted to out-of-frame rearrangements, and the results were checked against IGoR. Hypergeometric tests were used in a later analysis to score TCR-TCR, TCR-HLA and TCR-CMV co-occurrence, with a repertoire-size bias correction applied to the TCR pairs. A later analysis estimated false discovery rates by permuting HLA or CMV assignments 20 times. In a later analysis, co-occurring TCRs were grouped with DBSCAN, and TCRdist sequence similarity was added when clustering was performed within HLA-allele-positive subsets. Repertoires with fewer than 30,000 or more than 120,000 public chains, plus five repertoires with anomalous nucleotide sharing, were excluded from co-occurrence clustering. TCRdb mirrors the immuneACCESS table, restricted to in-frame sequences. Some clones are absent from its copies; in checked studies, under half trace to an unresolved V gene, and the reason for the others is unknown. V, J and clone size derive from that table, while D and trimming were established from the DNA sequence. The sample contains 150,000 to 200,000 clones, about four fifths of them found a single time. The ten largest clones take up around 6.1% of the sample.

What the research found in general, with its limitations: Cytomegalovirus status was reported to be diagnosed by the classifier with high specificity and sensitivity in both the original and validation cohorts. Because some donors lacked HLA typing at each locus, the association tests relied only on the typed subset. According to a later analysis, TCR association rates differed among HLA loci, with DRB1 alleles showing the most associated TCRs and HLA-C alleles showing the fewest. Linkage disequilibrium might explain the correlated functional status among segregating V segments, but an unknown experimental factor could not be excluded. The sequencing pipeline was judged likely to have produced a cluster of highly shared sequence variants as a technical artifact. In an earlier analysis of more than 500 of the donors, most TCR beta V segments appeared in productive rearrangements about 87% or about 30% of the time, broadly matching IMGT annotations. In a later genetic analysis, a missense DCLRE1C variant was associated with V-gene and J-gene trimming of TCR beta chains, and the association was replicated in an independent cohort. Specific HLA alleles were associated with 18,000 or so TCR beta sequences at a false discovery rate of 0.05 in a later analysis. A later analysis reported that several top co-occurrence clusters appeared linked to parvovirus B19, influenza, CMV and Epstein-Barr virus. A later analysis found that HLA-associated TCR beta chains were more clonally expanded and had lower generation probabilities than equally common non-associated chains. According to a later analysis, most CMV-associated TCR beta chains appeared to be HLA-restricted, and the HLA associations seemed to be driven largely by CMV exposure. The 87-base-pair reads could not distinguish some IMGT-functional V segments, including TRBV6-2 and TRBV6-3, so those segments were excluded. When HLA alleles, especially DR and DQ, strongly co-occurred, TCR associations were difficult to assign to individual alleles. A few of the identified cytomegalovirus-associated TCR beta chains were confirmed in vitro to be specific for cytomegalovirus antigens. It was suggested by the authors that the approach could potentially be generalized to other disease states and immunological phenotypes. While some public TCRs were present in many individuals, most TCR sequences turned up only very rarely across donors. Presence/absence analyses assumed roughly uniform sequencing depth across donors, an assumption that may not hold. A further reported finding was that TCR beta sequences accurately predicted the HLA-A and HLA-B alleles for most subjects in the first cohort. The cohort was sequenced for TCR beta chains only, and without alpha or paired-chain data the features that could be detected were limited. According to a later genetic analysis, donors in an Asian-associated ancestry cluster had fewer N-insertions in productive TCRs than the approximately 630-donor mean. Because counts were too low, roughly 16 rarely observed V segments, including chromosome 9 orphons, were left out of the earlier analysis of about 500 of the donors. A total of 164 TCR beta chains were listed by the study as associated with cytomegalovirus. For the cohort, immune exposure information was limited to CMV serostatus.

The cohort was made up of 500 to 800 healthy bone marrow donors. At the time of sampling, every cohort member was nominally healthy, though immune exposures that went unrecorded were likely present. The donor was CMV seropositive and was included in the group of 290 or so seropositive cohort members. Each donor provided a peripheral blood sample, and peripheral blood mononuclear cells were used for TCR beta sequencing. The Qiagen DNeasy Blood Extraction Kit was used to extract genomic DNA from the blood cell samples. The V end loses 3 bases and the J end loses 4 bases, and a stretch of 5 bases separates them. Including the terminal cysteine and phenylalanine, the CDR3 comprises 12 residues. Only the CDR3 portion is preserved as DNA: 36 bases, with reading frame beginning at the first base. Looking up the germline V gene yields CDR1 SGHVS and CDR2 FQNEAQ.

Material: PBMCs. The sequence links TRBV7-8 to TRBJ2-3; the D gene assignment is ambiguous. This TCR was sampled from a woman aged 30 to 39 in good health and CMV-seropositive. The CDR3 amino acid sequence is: CASSLIADTQYF. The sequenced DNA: TGTGCCAGCAGCTTGATAGCAGATACGCAGTATTTT.